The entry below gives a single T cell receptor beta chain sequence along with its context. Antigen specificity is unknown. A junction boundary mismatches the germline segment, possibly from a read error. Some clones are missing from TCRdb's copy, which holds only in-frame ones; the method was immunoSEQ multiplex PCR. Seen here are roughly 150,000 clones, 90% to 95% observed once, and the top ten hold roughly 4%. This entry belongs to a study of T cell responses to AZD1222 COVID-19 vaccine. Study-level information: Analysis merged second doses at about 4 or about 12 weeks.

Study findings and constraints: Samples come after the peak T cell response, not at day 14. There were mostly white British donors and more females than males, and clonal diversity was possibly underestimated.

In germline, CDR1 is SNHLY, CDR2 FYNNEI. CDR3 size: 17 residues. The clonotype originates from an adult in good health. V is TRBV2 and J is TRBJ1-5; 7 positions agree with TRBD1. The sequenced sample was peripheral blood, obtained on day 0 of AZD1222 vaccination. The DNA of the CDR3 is TGTGCCAGCAGGGAAGGTGGGACAGTGATTAGCAATCAGCCCCAGCATTTT. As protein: CASREGGTVISNQPQHF.